A few counts support the clone carrying this TCR beta chain. This sample was taken from a study of beta chain features in type 1 diabetes. The authors reverse transcribed all of the isolated RNA, so sequencing captured expressed TCRB transcripts. Using immunoSEQ multiplex PCR, the repertoire was profiled, and TCRdb retains in-frame clones only, with some absent. The sample holds roughly 140,000 clones; approximately 10% are singletons and the top ten take around 2.1%. Trimming cost V 2 bases and J 2 bases, with 9 bases left between them. The CDR3 is 14 amino acids. CDR1 is SGHAT and CDR2 is FQNNGV in the germline V gene.

The gene calls are TRBV11-2 and TRBJ1-1; tentative D call: TRBD1 (5 bases). The TCR sequence derives from a man aged 18 to 29 in good health. Material for sequencing was central memory CD4+ T cells from blood. CDR3 loop: CASSLLQGNTEAFF. In nucleotides, the CDR3 is TGTGCCAGCAGCTTATTGCAGGGAAACACTGAAGCTTTCTTT. Complete variable domain (other parts from reference TRBV11-2 and TRBJ1-1): EAGVAQSPRYKIIEKRQSVAFWCNPISGHATLYWYQQILGQGPKLLIQFQNNGVVDDSQLPKDRFSAERLKGVDSTLKIQPAKLEDSAVYLCASSLLQGNTEAFFGQGTRLTVV.